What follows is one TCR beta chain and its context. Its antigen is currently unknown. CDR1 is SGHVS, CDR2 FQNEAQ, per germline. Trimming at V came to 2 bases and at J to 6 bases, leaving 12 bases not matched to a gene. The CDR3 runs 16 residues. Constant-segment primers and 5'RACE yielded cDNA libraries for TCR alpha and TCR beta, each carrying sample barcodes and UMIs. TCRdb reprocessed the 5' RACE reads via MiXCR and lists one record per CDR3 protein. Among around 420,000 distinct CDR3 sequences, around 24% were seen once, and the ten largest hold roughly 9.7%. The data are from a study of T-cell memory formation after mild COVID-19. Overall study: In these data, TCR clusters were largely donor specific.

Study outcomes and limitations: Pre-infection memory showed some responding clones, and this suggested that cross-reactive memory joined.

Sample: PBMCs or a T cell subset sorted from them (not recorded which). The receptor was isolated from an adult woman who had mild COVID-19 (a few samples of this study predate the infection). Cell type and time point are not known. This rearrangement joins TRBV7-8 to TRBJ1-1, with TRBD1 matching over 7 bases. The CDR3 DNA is TGTGCCAGCAGCTTATCAACAGGGGTCATAGGCGCTGAAGCTTTCTTT. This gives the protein CASSLSTGVIGAEAFF.